This entry describes one TCR beta chain. Other DNA sequences in the sample encode the same CDR3. These data come from a study of shared clonotypes between healthy human individuals. Study information: Every donor yielded three CD4 naive, three CD4 memory, two CD8 naive and one CD8 memory plate.

This CDR3 is 14 amino acids long. CDR1 is SGHTS and CDR2 is YDEGEE in the germline V gene. V was clipped by 0 bases and J by 1 base, with 5 bases between them. Only in-frame clones appear in the TCRdb table, and some are missing; sequencing was by immunoSEQ multiplex PCR. The sample lists about 770,000 clones, around 70% occurring once. The TCR comes from a young woman in good health. The chain combines TRBV5-8 with TRBJ1-5; no clear D. Sample: memory CD4+ T cells sorted from blood. Subset in this sample: CD45RA-negative fraction. CDR3 nucleotides: TGTGCCAGCAGCTTGGGGTTGAGCAATCAGCCCCAGCATTTT. It encodes CASSLGLSNQPQHF.